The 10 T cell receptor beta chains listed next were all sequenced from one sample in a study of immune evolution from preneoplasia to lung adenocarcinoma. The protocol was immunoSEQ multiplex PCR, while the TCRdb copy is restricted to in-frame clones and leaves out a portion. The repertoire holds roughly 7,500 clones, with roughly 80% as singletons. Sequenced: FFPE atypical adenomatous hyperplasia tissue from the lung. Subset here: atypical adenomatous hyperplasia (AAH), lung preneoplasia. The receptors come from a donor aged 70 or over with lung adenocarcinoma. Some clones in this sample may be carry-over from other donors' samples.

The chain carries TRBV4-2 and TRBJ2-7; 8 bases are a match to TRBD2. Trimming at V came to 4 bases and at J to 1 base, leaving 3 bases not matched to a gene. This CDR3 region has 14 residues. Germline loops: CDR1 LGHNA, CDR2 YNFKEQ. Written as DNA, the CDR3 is TGTGCCAGCAGCCCCAAGCGGGAGTCCTACGAGCAGTACTTC. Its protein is CASSPKRESYEQYF.

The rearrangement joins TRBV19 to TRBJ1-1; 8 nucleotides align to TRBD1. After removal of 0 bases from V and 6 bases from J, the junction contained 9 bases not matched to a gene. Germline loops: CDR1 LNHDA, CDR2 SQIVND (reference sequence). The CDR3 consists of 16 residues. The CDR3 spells CASSIDQSRGLAEAFF. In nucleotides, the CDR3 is TGTGCCAGTAGTATAGATCAATCCAGGGGGCTCGCTGAAGCTTTCTTT.

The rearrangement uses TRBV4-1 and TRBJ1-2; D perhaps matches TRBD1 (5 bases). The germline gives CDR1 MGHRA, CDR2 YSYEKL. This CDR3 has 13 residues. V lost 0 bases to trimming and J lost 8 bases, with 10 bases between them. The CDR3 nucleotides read TGCGCCAGCAGCCAAGAGGGGGGGGTCGGCTACACCTTC. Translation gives CASSQEGGVGYTF.

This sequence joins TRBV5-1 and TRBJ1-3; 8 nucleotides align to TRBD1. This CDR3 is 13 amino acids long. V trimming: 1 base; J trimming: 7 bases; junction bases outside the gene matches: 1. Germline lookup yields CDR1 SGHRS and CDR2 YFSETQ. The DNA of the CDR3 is TGCGCCAGCAGCTTGACAGGGGGGAACACCATATATTTT. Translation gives CASSLTGGNTIYF.

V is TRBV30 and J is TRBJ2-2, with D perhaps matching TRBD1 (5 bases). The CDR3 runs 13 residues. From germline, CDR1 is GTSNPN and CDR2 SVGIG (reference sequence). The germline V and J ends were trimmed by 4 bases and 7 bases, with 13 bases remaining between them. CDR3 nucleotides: TGTGCCTGGAATAGCCAGGGAAGCGGGGAGCTGTTTTTT. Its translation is CAWNSQGSGELFF.

This CDR3 reads CASSTPPDQETQYF. In nucleotides, the CDR3 is TGTGCCAGCAGTACCCCCCCGGACCAAGAGACCCAGTACTTC. The rearrangement joins TRBV6-6 to TRBJ2-5; D unclear. V lost 5 bases, J lost 0 bases, and 10 bases lay in between. This CDR3 contains 14 residues. Germline CDR1 reads MNHNY; CDR2 reads SVGAGI (reference sequence).

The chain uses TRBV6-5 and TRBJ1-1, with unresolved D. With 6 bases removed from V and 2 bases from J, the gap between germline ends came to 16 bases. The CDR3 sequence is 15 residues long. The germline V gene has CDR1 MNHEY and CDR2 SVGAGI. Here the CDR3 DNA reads TGTGCCAGCAGGAGAGTGTGGGCAGCCAACACTGAAGCTTTCTTT. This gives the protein CASRRVWAANTEAFF.

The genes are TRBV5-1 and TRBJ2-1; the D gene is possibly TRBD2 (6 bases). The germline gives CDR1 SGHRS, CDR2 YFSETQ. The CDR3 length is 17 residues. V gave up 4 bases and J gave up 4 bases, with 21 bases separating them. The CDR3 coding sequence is TGCGCCAGCAGCGCATCGGGAGCAGCAGCCTTGTACAATGAGCAGTTCTTC. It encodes CASSASGAAALYNEQFF. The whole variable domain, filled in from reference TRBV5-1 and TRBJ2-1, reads KAGVTQTPRYLIKTRGQQVTLSCSPISGHRSVSWYQQTPGQGLQFLFEYFSETQRNKGNFPGRFSGRQFSNSRSEMNVSTLELGDSALYLCASSASGAAALYNEQFFGPGTRLTVL.

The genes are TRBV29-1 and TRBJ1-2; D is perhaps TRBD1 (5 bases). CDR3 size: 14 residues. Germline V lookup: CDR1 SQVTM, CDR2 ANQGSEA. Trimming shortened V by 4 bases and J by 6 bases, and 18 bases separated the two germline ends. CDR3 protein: CSVGAWDEKNGYTF. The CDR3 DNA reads TGCAGCGTTGGAGCCTGGGACGAGAAAAATGGCTACACCTTC.

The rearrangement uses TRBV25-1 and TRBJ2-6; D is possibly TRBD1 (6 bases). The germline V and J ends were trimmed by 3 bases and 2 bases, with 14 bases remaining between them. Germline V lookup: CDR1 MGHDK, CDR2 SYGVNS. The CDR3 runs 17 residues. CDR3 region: CASSDPGASPGANVLTF. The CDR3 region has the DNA TGTGCCAGCAGTGATCCAGGGGCTTCCCCTGGGGCCAACGTCCTGACTTTC.